The subject of this entry is one T cell receptor beta chain. Antigen specificity is unknown. BIOMED2 TRB-A/B primer pools were used in multiplex TRB PCR. TCRdb recomputed calls from the multiplex PCR reads with MiXCR, one row per CDR3 protein. This table holds fewer than 15,000 distinct CDR3 sequences, more than 25% found once. The sample comes from a study of T and B cells in COVID-19 patients. Study in general: The recovered patients had mostly mild to moderate COVID-19 with outpatient management. General study results and limits: Early severe-case samples and blood from mildly ill patients during symptoms were in short supply. Clonality of TRB repertoires was high in active COVID-19; recovery brought above-healthy diversity and richness.

Each TRB amplification used roughly 220-550 ng of genomic DNA from blood. With 5 bases removed from V and 3 bases from J, the gap between germline ends came to 11 bases. The CDR3 consists of 13 residues. Germline-derived CDR1 and CDR2 are MDHEN and SYDVKM. This TCR was sampled from a human donor who had recovered from COVID-19. Sequenced: blood. The rearrangement joins TRBV28 to TRBJ2-7, with no clear D. Here the CDR3 reads CASSTGPVYEQYF. As DNA, the CDR3 is TGTGCCAGCAGTACCGGGCCCGTCTACGAGCAGTACTTC.